The 16 T cell receptor beta chains presented below share a single source sample, sequenced in a study of T cells in Graves' hyperthyroidism and ophthalmopathy. TCR beta CDR3 regions were amplified from RNA transcripts. HTBI primers were employed in a first-round RT-PCR of the TCR CDR3. TCRdb called the multiplex PCR reads again in MiXCR, with one record for every CDR3 protein. The sample lists 270,000 or so distinct CDR3 sequences, around 15% occurring once. Sequenced input: blood. The receptors stem from a woman aged 45-65 years with Graves' hyperthyroidism that later progressed to Graves' ophthalmopathy.

This clonotype occurred many times. The rearrangement uses TRBV28 and TRBJ1-2, with D possibly matching TRBD1 (5 bases). Per germline, CDR1 MDHEN and CDR2 SYDVKM. The length of the CDR3 is 13 residues. Trimming took 1 base from V and 5 from J, leaving 8 bases between them. In DNA, the CDR3 is TGTGCCAGCAGTTTATCGGGGGGGTATGGCTACACCTTC. The encoded protein is CASSLSGGYGYTF.

CDR3 DNA: TGTGCCAGCAGCGCGGGACTAGTTAATGAGCAGTTCTTC. Translation: CASSAGLVNEQFF. The V gene is TRBV9, the J gene TRBJ2-1; TRBD2 matches at 8 bases. Trimming removed 3 bases from V and 7 bases from J; junction bases left unmatched: 3. This CDR3 is built from 13 residues. CDR1 and CDR2 from the germline V gene are SGDLS and YYNGEE.

This clonotype came up many times. J is TRBJ2-7 and V is TRBV20-1; 9 bases agree with TRBD1. The V gene's germline CDR1 is DFQATT and CDR2 SNEGSKA (reference sequence). J lost 6 bases, V lost 0 bases, and 9 bases had no gene match. The CDR3 is made up of 15 amino acids. CDR3 sequence reads: CSARDQRTGDFEQYF. Here the CDR3 DNA reads TGCAGTGCTAGAGATCAGAGGACAGGGGATTTCGAGCAGTACTTC.

The V and J genes are TRBV28 and TRBJ2-7; D unclear. Germline CDR1 MDHEN, CDR2 SYDVKM. CDR3 length: 14 residues. The V end was cut by 2 bases, the J end by 1 base, with 9 bases between. CDR3 coding DNA: TGTGCCAGCAGTTTAGTGAGTATTTCCTACGAGCAGTACTTC. This encodes CASSLVSISYEQYF.

This clonotype occurred many times. The rearrangement links TRBV2 to TRBJ2-4; 11 bases are shared with TRBD2. Germline CDR1 is SNHLY and CDR2 is FYNNEI. V shed 0 bases and J 15 bases; nucleotides not matched to a gene: 7. This CDR3 region has 14 residues. CDR3 region: CASSEASLAGEGYF. CDR3 bases: TGTGCCAGCAGTGAAGCGTCACTAGCGGGAGAAGGGTACTTC.

This clonotype has ten or more counts. This rearrangement joins TRBV18 to TRBJ2-2; perhaps TRBD2 as D (6 bases). V shed 4 bases and J shed 7 bases, with 19 bases lying between them. Germline CDR1 is KGHSH and CDR2 is LQKENI. The CDR3 runs to 16 residues. CDR3 coding DNA: TGTGCCAGCTCACTTACAATGGGAGGAAGAATCGGGGAGCTGTTTTTT. Its translation is CASSLTMGGRIGELFF.

This clonotype appeared many times. V is TRBV7-9 and J is TRBJ1-1; D possibly corresponds to TRBD1 (6 bases). In germline, CDR1 is SEHNR, CDR2 FQNEAQ (reference sequence). V shed 2 bases and J shed 4 bases, with 20 bases lying between them. The CDR3 is 17 residues long. For the CDR3, the DNA is TGTGCCAGCAGCTTACGTAGGACAGCTACCTTTAGCACTGAAGCTTTCTTT. Amino acid sequence: CASSLRRTATFSTEAFF.

This clonotype was seen repeatedly, ten times or more. The rearrangement joins TRBV2 to TRBJ2-3; the D gene is possibly TRBD1 (6 bases). The CDR3 is made up of 17 amino acids. Germline CDR1 is SNHLY and CDR2 is FYNNEI. Trimming left V 3 bases short and J 2 bases short, with 18 bases between. CDR3 bases: TGTGCCAGCAGTGATCCGGGACACACCTTTAACACAGATACGCAGTATTTT. This encodes CASSDPGHTFNTDTQYF.

A few counts support this clonotype. This chain joins TRBV20-1 and TRBJ2-5; a possible D gene is TRBD2 (5 bases). The V gene's germline CDR1 is DFQATT and CDR2 SNEGSKA (reference sequence). The CDR3 is 13 residues long. With 4 bases removed from V and 1 base from J, the gap between germline ends came to 10 bases. The CDR3 DNA reads as TGCAGTGCTATTGTAAGCGGCCAAGAGACCCAGTACTTC. Translated, it gives CSAIVSGQETQYF.

This chain joins TRBV12-3 or TRBV12-4 and TRBJ2-2; 13 bases map to TRBD2. The CDR3 covers 17 residues. V shed 7 bases, J shed 7 bases, and the junction held 12 bases outside the gene matches. CDR3 bases: TGTGCCAGCACCCCACTAGCGGGAGGGACCGGGGGCGGGGAGCTGTTTTTT. It codes for CASTPLAGGTGGGELFF.

This clonotype was counted many times. This sequence joins TRBV4-1 and TRBJ2-1, with 7 bases that match TRBD2. CDR3 length equals 16 residues. V lost 0 bases, J lost 4 bases, and 6 bases stayed unmatched. CDR1 and CDR2 from the germline V gene are MGHRA and YSYEKL. This CDR3 reads CASSQDSASGYNEQFF. DNA of the CDR3: TGCGCCAGCAGCCAAGATAGCGCTAGCGGTTACAATGAGCAGTTCTTC.

This clonotype has ten or more counts. The CDR3 nucleotides are TGTGCCAGCAGCTTGGACACTGAAGCTTTCTTT. Its translation is CASSLDTEAFF. The chain employs TRBV28 and TRBJ1-1; D gene ambiguous. This CDR3 is built from 11 residues. The germline CDR1 and CDR2 sequences are MDHEN and SYDVKM. V lost 6 bases to trimming and J lost 3 bases, with 5 bases between them.

This clonotype was recorded at least ten times. V gene TRBV30 combines with J gene TRBJ1-1; 10 bases agree with TRBD1. Trimming cost V 8 bases and J 5 bases; bases outside gene matches: 8. This CDR3 is 13 amino acids long. Germline CDR1 is GTSNPN and CDR2 is SVGIG (reference sequence). The CDR3 DNA is TGTGCCAGGGGGGACAGGGGTAGAACTGAAGCTTTCTTT. Amino acids: CARGDRGRTEAFF.

This clonotype occurred many times. This chain links TRBV2 with TRBJ2-3, with 11 bases lining up with TRBD1. The CDR3 has 18 residues. V dropped 6 bases and J dropped 2; count of bases not matched to a gene: 13. Germline CDR1 reads SNHLY; CDR2 reads FYNNEI. CDR3 bases: TGTGCCAGCAGGGTGGGACAGGGGGTCTTAAACCCCACAGATACGCAGTATTTT. Protein: CASRVGQGVLNPTDTQYF.

This clonotype was counted many times. V gene TRBV2 combines with J gene TRBJ1-2; a possible D gene is TRBD1 (5 bases). Trimming stripped 3 bases from V and 7 bases from J, with 12 bases between. From germline, CDR1 is SNHLY and CDR2 FYNNEI. The CDR3 consists of 13 residues. CDR3 DNA sequence: TGTGCCAGCAGTGAGGGAAGAAGGGGTGGCTACACCTTC. It specifies CASSEGRRGGYTF.

This chain joins TRBV10-1 and TRBJ2-7; possibly TRBD2 for D (6 bases). V dropped 4 bases and J dropped 7 bases, with 11 bases sitting between them. The CDR3 covers 12 residues. Germline CDR1 reads WNHNN; CDR2 reads SYGVQD (reference sequence). The CDR3 region has the DNA TGCGCCAGCAGTGTCCCGGCGGGGGAGCAGTACTTC. Translation gives CASSVPAGEQYF.